These T cell receptor beta chains were read from a single sample in a study of blood T cell repertoires in COVID-19. Only in-frame clones appear in the TCRdb table, and some are missing; sequencing was by immunoSEQ multiplex PCR. The sample contains 55,000 or so clones, about nine tenths of which appear only once. Sequencing was performed on peripheral blood. The receptors were gathered from a man aged 60 to 69 with active COVID-19. Each CDR3 is given with its conserved first and last residue. Fields, in order: CDR3 length, J gene, V gene, clone size, CDR3 protein. Clone size is not always given. Where it is, it says once, few, many or a class for expanded clones.

length: 15
J: TRBJ2-7
V: TRBV27
size: NA
CDR3: CASSPSGLAGVEQYF

length: 15
J: TRBJ2-7
V: TRBV7-2
size: once
CDR3: CASSLGLAGIYEQYF

length: 14
J: TRBJ2-5
V: TRBV4-1
size: NA
CDR3: CASSLGQGKETQYF

length: 17
J: TRBJ2-1
V: TRBV7-8
size: NA
CDR3: CASSLGDEQGPYNEQFF

length: 13
J: TRBJ1-1
V: TRBV29-1
size: NA
CDR3: CSVWGRADTEAFF

length: 15
J: TRBJ2-7
V: TRBV13
size: NA
CDR3: CASSFKIAASYEQYF

length: 13
J: TRBJ1-1
V: TRBV15
size: once
CDR3: CATRAKVNTEAFF

length: 15
J: TRBJ2-1
V: TRBV5-1
size: NA
CDR3: CASSLRTSGSNEQFF

length: 15
J: TRBJ2-1
V: TRBV18
size: few
CDR3: CASSGRGSRYNEQFF

length: 14
J: TRBJ1-2
V: TRBV3-1/TRBV3-2
size: NA
CDR3: CASSQDWRADGYTF

length: 14
J: TRBJ1-2
V: TRBV3-1/TRBV3-2
size: NA
CDR3: CASSHTGVGRGYTF

length: 16
J: TRBJ1-1
V: TRBV3-1/TRBV3-2
size: NA
CDR3: CASSPGTVLHNTEAFF

length: 19
J: TRBJ2-6
V: TRBV24-1
size: NA
CDR3: CATSDYDRGPLSGANVLTF

length: 11
J: TRBJ1-1
V: TRBV20-1
size: NA
CDR3: CSATDSYEAFF

length: 14
J: TRBJ2-1
V: TRBV7-9
size: NA
CDR3: CASSFPQSYNEQFF

length: 17
J: TRBJ2-3
V: TRBV5-1
size: NA
CDR3: CASSLTTSGRALDTQYF

length: 13
J: TRBJ2-7
V: TRBV14
size: NA
CDR3: CASSQSGPYEQYF

length: 13
J: TRBJ2-7
V: TRBV18
size: once
CDR3: CASSTGLAREQYF

length: 15
J: TRBJ2-5
V: TRBV11-1
size: NA
CDR3: CASSPGQGRWETQYF

length: 14
J: TRBJ2-1
V: TRBV10-3
size: NA
CDR3: CAISGDRVANEQFF

length: 15
J: TRBJ2-7
V: TRBV27
size: NA
CDR3: CASSSGTSGSYEQYF

length: 15
J: TRBJ2-2
V: TRBV7-3
size: few
CDR3: CASSWSSGYTGELFF

length: 14
J: TRBJ1-6
V: TRBV3-1/TRBV3-2
size: NA
CDR3: CASSPGQYNSPLHF

length: 12
J: TRBJ2-4
V: TRBV6-5
size: NA
CDR3: CARALAKNIQYF